The sequence of this TCR beta chain was determined in a study of blood T cell repertoires in COVID-19. Study background: Italy, Spain and the United States were the sources of the convalescent and acute COVID-19 samples. T cells, B-cell-depleted T cells, or PBMCs provided the cDNA or gDNA that served as material.

In germline, CDR1 is SNHLY, CDR2 FYNNEI. Losses at the gene ends were 3 bases for V and 3 bases for J; bases not matched to a gene: 6. This CDR3 is built from 16 residues. In the study's own analysis: For nucleated cells, counts were estimated from reference gene primer amplification. Assay: immunoSEQ multiplex PCR; the TCRdb copy retains only in-frame clones and omits some. V and J calls and clone size are copied from that table; D and trimming were computed from the DNA. The table lists almost 55,000 clones, just over 90% of them singletons. The source is a middle-aged woman with active COVID-19. This sequence joins TRBV2 and TRBJ2-2, with 8 bases identical to TRBD1. The sample comprised peripheral blood. Here the CDR3 reads CASSDSGGEDTGELFF. The CDR3 DNA sequence: TGTGCCAGCAGTGATTCAGGGGGCGAGGACACCGGGGAGCTGTTTTTT.